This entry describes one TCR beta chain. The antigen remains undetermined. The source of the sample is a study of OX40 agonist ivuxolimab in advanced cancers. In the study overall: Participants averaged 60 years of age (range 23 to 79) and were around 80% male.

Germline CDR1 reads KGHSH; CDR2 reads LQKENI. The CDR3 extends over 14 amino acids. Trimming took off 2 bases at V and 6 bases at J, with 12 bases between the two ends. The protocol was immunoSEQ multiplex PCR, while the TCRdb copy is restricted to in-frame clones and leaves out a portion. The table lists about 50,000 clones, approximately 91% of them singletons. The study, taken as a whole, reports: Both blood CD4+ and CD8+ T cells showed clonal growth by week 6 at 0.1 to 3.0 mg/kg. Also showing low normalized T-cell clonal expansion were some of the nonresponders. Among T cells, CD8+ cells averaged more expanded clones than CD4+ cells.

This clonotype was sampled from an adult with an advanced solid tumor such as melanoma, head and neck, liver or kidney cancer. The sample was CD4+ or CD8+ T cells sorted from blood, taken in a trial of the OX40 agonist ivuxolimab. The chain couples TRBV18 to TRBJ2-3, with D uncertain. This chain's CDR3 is CASSPTRVSDTQYF. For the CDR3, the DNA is TGTGCCAGCTCACCAACCCGGGTTTCGGATACGCAGTATTTT.